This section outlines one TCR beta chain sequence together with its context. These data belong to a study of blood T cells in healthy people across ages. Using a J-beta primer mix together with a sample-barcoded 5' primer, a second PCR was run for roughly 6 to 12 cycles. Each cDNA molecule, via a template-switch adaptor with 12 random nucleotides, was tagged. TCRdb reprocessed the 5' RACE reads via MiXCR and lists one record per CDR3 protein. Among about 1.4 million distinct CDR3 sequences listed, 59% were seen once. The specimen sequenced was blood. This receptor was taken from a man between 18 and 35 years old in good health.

The CDR3 DNA reads as TGCGCCAGCAGCTTGGAACCTAGTCATGAGCAGTTCTTC. Encoded protein: CASSLEPSHEQFF. V gene TRBV5-1 combines with J gene TRBJ2-1, with D hard to call. The V and J ends lost 0 bases and 8 bases respectively, with 9 bases between them. This CDR3 contains 13 residues. Germline V gives CDR1 SGHRS, CDR2 YFSETQ.